What follows are 27 T cell receptor beta chains derived from one specimen sequenced in a study of T cells expressing NK-cell markers. TCRdb reanalyzed the 5' RACE reads, giving one entry per CDR3 protein sequence and no DNA. Found here are hundreds of thousands of distinct CDR3 sequences; the top ten clones hold roughly 5.4%. The sequencing input was blood T cells: a sorted CD56 or NKG2C T cell subset, CD4+ or CD8+ T cells, or bulk PBMC T cells (not recorded which). These receptors were collected from a man aged 18 to 69 in good health.

CDR3 protein: CASSLVSGVGDEQFF. The chain employs TRBV5-1 and TRBJ2-1; as DNA is missing, the TRBD1 call by TCRdb cannot be tested. Germline lookup yields CDR1 SGHRS and CDR2 YFSETQ. The CDR3 is 15 residues long. Supplemented by reference TRBV5-1 and TRBJ2-1, the full variable domain reads KAGVTQTPRYLIKTRGQQVTLSCSPISGHRSVSWYQQTPGQGLQFLFEYFSETQRNKGNFPGRFSGRQFSNSRSEMNVSTLELGDSALYLCASSLVSGVGDEQFFGPGTRLTVL.

This rearrangement joins TRBV15 to TRBJ2-5; without DNA, the TCRdb call of TRBD1 cannot be checked. This CDR3 comprises 15 residues. Germline CDR1 and CDR2: LNHNV and YYDKDF (reference sequence). This CDR3 is CATSLRDHLQETQYF. Based on the CDR3 plus reference TRBV15 and TRBJ2-5, the full variable domain is DAMVIQNPRYQVTQFGKPVTLSCSQTLNHNVMYWYQQKSSQAPKLLFHYYDKDFNNEADTPDNFQSRRPNTSFCFLDIRSPGLGDTAMYLCATSLRDHLQETQYFGPGTRLLVL.

The chain combines TRBV4-1 with TRBJ2-5. The V gene's germline CDR1 is MGHRA and CDR2 YSYEKL. The CDR3 runs 14 residues. This CDR3 is CASSQGGSEKTQYF.

This sequence joins TRBV4-1 and TRBJ2-1; TCRdb proposes TRBD1, but this gene call is untestable without DNA. Germline loops: CDR1 MGHRA, CDR2 YSYEKL. This CDR3 region has 15 residues. The CDR3 loop reads CASSQVTGSYNEQFF.

The CDR3 loop reads CSVETSAQTQYF. The chain links TRBV29-1 to TRBJ2-5; with no DNA, the TCRdb D assignment of TRBD1 cannot be verified. The germline V gene encodes CDR1 SQVTM and CDR2 ANQGSEA. CDR3 length equals 12 residues.

This chain links TRBV5-1 with TRBJ2-1; with no DNA, the TCRdb D assignment of TRBD1 cannot be verified. This CDR3 is 16 amino acids long. Germline V gene data show CDR1 as SGHRS and CDR2 as YFSETQ. CDR3: CASSLDLRGRVNEQFF. The full variable domain, completed using reference TRBV5-1 and TRBJ2-1, is KAGVTQTPRYLIKTRGQQVTLSCSPISGHRSVSWYQQTPGQGLQFLFEYFSETQRNKGNFPGRFSGRQFSNSRSEMNVSTLELGDSALYLCASSLDLRGRVNEQFFGPGTRLTVL.

The chain employs TRBV28 and TRBJ1-3; TCRdb's D call, TRBD1, is unchecked because there is no DNA. The CDR3 covers 13 residues. The germline V gene encodes CDR1 MDHEN and CDR2 SYDVKM. This CDR3 reads CASSGGSENTIYF.

The chain uses TRBV12-3 or TRBV12-4 and TRBJ1-5. The CDR3 covers 16 residues. The CDR3 here is CASSLLGSGSNQPQHF.

This chain joins TRBV2 and TRBJ2-7; there is no DNA to check the TCRdb D call of TRBD1. CDR1 is SNHLY, CDR2 FYNNEI, per germline. CDR3 length equals 15 residues. The chain's CDR3 is CASTSRRDRGLLKYF.

The rearrangement links TRBV6-7 to TRBJ2-7. TRBV6-7 has ORF status, its function being uncertain. The CDR3 has 15 amino acids. The CDR3 region is CASSFSETARYEQYF.

V usage is TRBV5-1 and J usage is TRBJ2-3; TCRdb proposes TRBD2, but this gene call is untestable without DNA. Germline CDR1 reads SGHRS; CDR2 reads YFSETQ. The length of the CDR3 is 15 residues. This CDR3 is CASSPQRTNTDTQYF.

This chain connects TRBV7-9 to TRBJ2-1; the D call from TCRdb, TRBD1, cannot be confirmed without DNA. The V gene's germline CDR1 is SEHNR and CDR2 FQNEAQ (reference sequence). The CDR3 consists of 13 residues. The CDR3 protein is CASSFTFRGEQFF.

The chain is built from TRBV20-1 and TRBJ2-5. Germline V gene data show CDR1 as DFQATT and CDR2 as SNEGSKA (reference sequence). There are 13 residues in the CDR3. This chain's CDR3 is CSARWGYQETQYF.

V and J are TRBV7-9 and TRBJ2-1; TCRdb selects TRBD1, and the lack of DNA leaves this call unchecked. Germline loops: CDR1 SEHNR, CDR2 FQNEAQ (reference sequence). This CDR3 contains 19 residues. CDR3 loop: CASSLVFSRGRGTYNEQFF.

The CDR3: CASSLLGGDTQYF. This chain connects TRBV12-3 or TRBV12-4 to TRBJ2-3; as DNA is missing, the TRBD1 call by TCRdb cannot be tested. The CDR3 has 13 residues.

The chain recombines TRBV6-2 or TRBV6-3 with TRBJ2-1; TCRdb's D gene call, TRBD2, goes unchecked for lack of DNA. The CDR3 length is 15 residues. Germline CDR1 and CDR2: MNHEY and SVGEGT. CDR3 amino acids: CASTPQGHSYNEQFF.

The CDR3 region is CASRTSGEGLYEQYF. This chain uses TRBV28 with TRBJ2-7; TCRdb names TRBD2, which stays unverified in the absence of DNA. CDR1 MDHEN and CDR2 SYDVKM come from the germline V gene. The CDR3 sequence is 15 residues long. Full variable domain (missing parts from reference TRBV28 and TRBJ2-7): DVKVTQSSRYLVKRTGEKVFLECVQDMDHENMFWYRQDPGLGLRLIYFSYDVKMKEKGDIPEGYSVSREKKERFSLILESASTNQTSMYLCASRTSGEGLYEQYFGPGTRLTVT.

V usage is TRBV18 and J usage is TRBJ1-1; TCRdb's D call of TRBD1 is untestable without DNA. The V gene's germline CDR1 is KGHSH and CDR2 LQKENI. This CDR3 has 15 amino acids. CDR3 loop: CASSPRQGKNTEAFF.

The chain has TRBV5-1 and TRBJ2-3; TCRdb returns TRBD1, unconfirmable since there is no DNA. From germline, CDR1 is SGHRS and CDR2 YFSETQ. The CDR3 has 14 amino acids. The CDR3 sequence: CASTPGRGTDTQYF.

The chain uses TRBV2 and TRBJ1-5; TCRdb reports TRBD1, a call that lacks DNA to check it against. The germline gives CDR1 SNHLY, CDR2 FYNNEI. This CDR3 has 16 amino acids. The CDR3 sequence is CASRRGQGRGNQPQHF.

V gene TRBV5-1 combines with J gene TRBJ2-3; TCRdb names TRBD1, which stays unverified in the absence of DNA. Germline loops: CDR1 SGHRS, CDR2 YFSETQ. CDR3 length: 15 residues. CDR3 residues: CASSFLGGVLDTQYF.

The rearrangement links TRBV18 to TRBJ2-7; TCRdb returns TRBD1, unconfirmable since there is no DNA. The CDR3 runs 19 residues. Per the germline V gene, CDR1 is KGHSH and CDR2 is LQKENI. CDR3 region: CASSLRDRGAILSSYEQYF.

CDR3 protein: CASSQGFYYGYTF. This chain links TRBV3-1 with TRBJ1-2. Germline V lookup: CDR1 LGHDT, CDR2 YNNKEL (reference sequence). The CDR3 spans 13 residues.

The chain uses TRBV20-1 and TRBJ2-3; TCRdb's D call, TRBD2, is unchecked because there is no DNA. The length of the CDR3 is 14 residues. CDR1 and CDR2 from the germline V gene are DFQATT and SNEGSKA (reference sequence). CDR3 loop: CSGYKRGVTDTQYF.

The chain carries TRBV15 and TRBJ1-4; TCRdb picks TRBD1, but there is no DNA to check that call. Germline assignment: CDR1 LNHNV and CDR2 YYDKDF (reference sequence). This CDR3 spans 15 amino acids. The CDR3 region is CATSGHRDRGEKLFF. The variable domain in full, with the rest retrieved from reference TRBV15 and TRBJ1-4, is DAMVIQNPRYQVTQFGKPVTLSCSQTLNHNVMYWYQQKSSQAPKLLFHYYDKDFNNEADTPDNFQSRRPNTSFCFLDIRSPGLGDTAMYLCATSGHRDRGEKLFFGSGTQLSVL.

The chain is built from TRBV30 and TRBJ2-7; TCRdb selects TRBD2, and the lack of DNA leaves this call unchecked. Germline loops: CDR1 GTSNPN, CDR2 SVGIG (reference sequence). CDR3 length: 12 residues. This CDR3 reads CAWSRRDSEQYF.

The chain has TRBV29-1 and TRBJ1-2. The CDR3 contains 12 residues. Germline V gene data show CDR1 as SQVTM and CDR2 as ANQGSEA. CDR3 protein: CSVESGSLGYTF. Filled out from reference TRBV29-1 and TRBJ1-2, the complete variable domain reads SAVISQKPSRDICQRGTSLTIQCQVDSQVTMMFWYRQQPGQSLTLIATANQGSEATYESGFVIDKFPISRPNLTFSTLTVSNMSPEDSSIYLCSVESGSLGYTFGSGTRLTVV.